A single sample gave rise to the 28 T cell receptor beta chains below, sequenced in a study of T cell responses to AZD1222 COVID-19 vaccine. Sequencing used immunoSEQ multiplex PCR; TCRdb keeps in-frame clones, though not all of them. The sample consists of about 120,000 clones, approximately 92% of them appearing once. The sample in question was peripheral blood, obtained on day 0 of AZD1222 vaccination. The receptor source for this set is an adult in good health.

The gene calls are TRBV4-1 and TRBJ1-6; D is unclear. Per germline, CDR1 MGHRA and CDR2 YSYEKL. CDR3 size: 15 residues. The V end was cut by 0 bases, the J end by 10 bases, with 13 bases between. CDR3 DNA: TGCGCCAGCAGCCAAGATGAAGCTCGCCCGTCACCCCTCCACTTT. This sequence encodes CASSQDEARPSPLHF.

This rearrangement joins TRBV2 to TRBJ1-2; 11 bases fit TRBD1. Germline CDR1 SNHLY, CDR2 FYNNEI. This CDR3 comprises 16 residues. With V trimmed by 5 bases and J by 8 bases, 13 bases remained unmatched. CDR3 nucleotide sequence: TGTGCCAGCAGTCTCCCAACCGGGACAGGGGGATGGGGCTACACCTTC. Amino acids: CASSLPTGTGGWGYTF. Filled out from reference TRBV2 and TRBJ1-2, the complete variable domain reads EPEVTQTPSHQVTQMGQEVILRCVPISNHLYFYWYRQILGQKVEFLVSFYNNEISEKSEIFDDQFSVERPDGSNFTLKIRSTKLEDSAMYFCASSLPTGTGGWGYTFGSGTRLTVV.

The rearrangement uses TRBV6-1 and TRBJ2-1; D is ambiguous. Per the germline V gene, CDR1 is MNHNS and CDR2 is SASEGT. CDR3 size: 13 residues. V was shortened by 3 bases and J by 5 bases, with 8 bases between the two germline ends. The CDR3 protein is CASSDAEDNEQFF. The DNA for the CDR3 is TGTGCCAGCAGTGATGCTGAGGACAATGAGCAGTTCTTC.

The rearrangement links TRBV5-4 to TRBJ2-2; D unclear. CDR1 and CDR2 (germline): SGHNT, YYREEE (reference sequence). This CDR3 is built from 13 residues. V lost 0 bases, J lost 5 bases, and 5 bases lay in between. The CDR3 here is CASSLEDTGELFF. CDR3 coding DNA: TGTGCCAGCAGCTTGGAGGATACCGGGGAGCTGTTTTTT.

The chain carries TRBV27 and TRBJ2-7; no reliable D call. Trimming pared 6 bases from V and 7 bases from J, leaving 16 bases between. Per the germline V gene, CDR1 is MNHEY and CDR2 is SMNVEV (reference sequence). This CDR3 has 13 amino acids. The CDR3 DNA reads TGTGCCAGCAGCCACCCCTCGAAGAGGGAGCAGTACTTC. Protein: CASSHPSKREQYF.

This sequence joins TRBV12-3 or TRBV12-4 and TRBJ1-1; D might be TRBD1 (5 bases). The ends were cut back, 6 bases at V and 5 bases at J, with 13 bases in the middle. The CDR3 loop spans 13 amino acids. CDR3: CASRSQAGTEAFF. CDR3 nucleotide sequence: TGTGCCAGCAGGTCACAGGCGGGAACTGAAGCTTTCTTT.

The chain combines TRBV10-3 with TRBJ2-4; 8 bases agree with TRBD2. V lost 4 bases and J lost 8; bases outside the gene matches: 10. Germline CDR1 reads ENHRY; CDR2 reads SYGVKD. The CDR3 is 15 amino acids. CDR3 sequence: CAISGRGSGGDIQYF. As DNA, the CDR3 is TGTGCCATCAGTGGTCGGGGGAGCGGGGGAGACATTCAGTACTTC.

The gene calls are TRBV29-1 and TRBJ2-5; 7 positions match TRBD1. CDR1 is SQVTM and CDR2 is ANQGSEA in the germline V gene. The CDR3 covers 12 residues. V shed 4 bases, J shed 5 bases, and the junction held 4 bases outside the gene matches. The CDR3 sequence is CSVGQGSETQYF. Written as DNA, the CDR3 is TGCAGCGTTGGACAGGGTTCGGAGACCCAGTACTTC.

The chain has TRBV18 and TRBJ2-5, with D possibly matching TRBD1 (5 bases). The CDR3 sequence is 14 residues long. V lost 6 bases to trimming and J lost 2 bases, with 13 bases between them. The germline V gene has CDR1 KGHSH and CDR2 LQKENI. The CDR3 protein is CASSVDRAQETQYF. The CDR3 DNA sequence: TGTGCCAGCTCCGTAGACAGAGCGCAAGAGACCCAGTACTTC.

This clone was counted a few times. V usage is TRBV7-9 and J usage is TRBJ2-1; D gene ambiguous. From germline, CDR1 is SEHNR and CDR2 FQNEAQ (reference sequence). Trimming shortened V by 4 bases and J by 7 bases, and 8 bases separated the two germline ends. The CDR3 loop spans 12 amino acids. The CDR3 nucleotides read TGTGCCAGCAGCTACGGAGCGAATGAGCAGTTCTTC. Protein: CASSYGANEQFF.

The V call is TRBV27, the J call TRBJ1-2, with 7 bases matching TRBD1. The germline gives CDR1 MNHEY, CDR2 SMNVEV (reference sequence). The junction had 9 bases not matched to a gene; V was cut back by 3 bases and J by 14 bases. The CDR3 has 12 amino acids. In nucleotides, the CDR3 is TGTGCCAGCAGTTTTATGGAGACAGGGTTAACCTTC. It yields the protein CASSFMETGLTF.

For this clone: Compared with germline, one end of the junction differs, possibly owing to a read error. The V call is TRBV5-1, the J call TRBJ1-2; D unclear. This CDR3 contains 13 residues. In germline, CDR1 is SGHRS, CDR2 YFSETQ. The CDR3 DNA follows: TGCGCCAGCAGCCCGGCGTCTCTGGGGTCTCCCCTCTTC. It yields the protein CASSPASLGSPLF.

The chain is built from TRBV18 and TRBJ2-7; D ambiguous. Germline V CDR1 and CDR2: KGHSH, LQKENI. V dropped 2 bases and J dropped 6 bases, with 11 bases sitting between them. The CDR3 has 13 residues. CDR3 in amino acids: CASSPRLQPEQYF. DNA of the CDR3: TGTGCCAGCTCACCAAGGCTACAACCCGAGCAGTACTTC.

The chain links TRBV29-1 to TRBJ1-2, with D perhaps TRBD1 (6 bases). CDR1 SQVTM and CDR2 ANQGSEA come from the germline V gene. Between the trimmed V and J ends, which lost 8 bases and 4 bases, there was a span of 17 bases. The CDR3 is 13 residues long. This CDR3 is CSTRAGELYGYTF. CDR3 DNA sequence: TGCAGCACCCGCGCAGGGGAGCTCTATGGCTACACCTTC.

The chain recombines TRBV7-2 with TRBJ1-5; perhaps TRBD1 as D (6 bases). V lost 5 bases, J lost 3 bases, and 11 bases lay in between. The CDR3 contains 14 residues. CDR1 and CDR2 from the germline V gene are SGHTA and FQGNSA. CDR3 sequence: CASSATGNNQPQHF. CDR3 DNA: TGTGCCAGCAGCGCGACAGGAAACAATCAGCCCCAGCATTTT. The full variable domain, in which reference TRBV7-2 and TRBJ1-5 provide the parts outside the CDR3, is GAGVSQSPSNKVTEKGKDVELRCDPISGHTALYWYRQSLGQGLEFLIYFQGNSAPDKSGLPSDRFSAERTGGSVSTLTIQRTQQEDSAVYLCASSATGNNQPQHFGDGTRLSIL.

CDR3 residues: CASSLDRKSYNEQFF. CDR3 in DNA: TGTGCCAGCAGCTTAGATCGGAAGTCCTACAATGAGCAGTTCTTC. J is TRBJ2-1 and V is TRBV11-1, with D unresolved. V was clipped by 1 base and J by 1 base, with 8 bases between them. The CDR3 has 15 amino acids. Germline V gene data show CDR1 as SGHAT and CDR2 as FQDESV (reference sequence).

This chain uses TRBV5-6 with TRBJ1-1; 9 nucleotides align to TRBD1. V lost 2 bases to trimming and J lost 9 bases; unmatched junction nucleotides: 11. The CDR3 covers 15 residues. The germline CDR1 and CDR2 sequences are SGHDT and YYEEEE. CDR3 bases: TGTGCCAGCAGCTTCTGGGACCGGGACAGGGTTCAAGCTTTCTTT. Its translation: CASSFWDRDRVQAFF. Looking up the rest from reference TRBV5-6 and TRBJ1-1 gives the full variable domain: DAGVTQSPTHLIKTRGQQVTLRCSPKSGHDTVSWYQQALGQGPQFIFQYYEEEERQRGNFPDRFSGHQFPNYSSELNVNALLLGDSALYLCASSFWDRDRVQAFFGQGTRLTVV.

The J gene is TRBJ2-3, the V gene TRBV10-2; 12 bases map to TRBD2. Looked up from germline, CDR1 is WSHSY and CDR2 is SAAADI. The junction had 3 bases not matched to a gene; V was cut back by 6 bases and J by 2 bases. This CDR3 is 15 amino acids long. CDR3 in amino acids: CASSRLAGDTDTQYF. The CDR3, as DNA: TGCGCCAGCAGCCGACTAGCGGGAGACACAGATACGCAGTATTTT.

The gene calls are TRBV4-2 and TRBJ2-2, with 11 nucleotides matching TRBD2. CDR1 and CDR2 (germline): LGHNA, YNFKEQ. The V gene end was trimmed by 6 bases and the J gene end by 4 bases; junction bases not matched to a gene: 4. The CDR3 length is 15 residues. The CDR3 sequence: CASRLAGDTTGELFF. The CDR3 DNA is TGTGCCAGCAGACTAGCGGGGGATACCACCGGGGAGCTGTTTTTT.

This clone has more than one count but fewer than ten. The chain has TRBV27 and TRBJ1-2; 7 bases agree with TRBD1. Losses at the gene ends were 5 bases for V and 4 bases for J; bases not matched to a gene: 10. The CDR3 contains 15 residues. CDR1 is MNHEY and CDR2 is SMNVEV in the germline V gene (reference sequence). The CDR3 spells CASSPLGQTVYGYTF. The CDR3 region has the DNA TGTGCCAGCAGTCCCCTGGGACAGACCGTCTATGGCTACACCTTC.

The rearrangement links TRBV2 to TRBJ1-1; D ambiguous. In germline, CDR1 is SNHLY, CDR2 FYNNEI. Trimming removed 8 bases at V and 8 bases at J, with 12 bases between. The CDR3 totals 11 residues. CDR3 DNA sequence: TGTGCCAGCTTACCGGGCGCGGAAGCTTTCTTT. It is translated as CASLPGAEAFF.

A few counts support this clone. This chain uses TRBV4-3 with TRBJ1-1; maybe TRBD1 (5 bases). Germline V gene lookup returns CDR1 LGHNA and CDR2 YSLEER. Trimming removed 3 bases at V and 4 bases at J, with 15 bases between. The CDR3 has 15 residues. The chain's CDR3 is CASSQSTTTATEAFF. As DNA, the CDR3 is TGCGCCAGCAGCCAGAGTACTACGACAGCCACTGAAGCTTTCTTT.

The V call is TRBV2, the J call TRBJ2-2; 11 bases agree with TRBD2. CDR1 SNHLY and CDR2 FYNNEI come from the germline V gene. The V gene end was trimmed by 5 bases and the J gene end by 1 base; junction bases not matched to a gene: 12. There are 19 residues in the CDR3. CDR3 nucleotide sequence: TGTGCCAGCAGTTACCCCTCCCCGACTAGCGGGGTGAACACCGGGGAGCTGTTTTTT. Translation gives CASSYPSPTSGVNTGELFF.

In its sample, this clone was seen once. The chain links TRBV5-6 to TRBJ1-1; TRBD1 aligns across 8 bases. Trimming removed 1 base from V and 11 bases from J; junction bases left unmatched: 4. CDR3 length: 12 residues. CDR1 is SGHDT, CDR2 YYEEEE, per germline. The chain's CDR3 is CASSLWTGSAFF. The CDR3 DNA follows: TGTGCCAGCAGCTTGTGGACAGGGAGTGCTTTCTTT.

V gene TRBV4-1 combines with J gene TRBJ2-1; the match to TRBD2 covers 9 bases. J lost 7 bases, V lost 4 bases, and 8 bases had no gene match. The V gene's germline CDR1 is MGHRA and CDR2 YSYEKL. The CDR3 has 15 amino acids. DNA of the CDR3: TGCGCCAGCAGCCTAGCGGGGGCCGCTTCGAATGAGCAGTTCTTC. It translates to CASSLAGAASNEQFF.

CDR3 coding DNA: TGTGCCAGCAGTTTTAGCCAGGACTCTTCACCCCTCCACTTT. Protein: CASSFSQDSSPLHF. The chain has TRBV28 and TRBJ1-6; D gene uncertain. Germline loops: CDR1 MDHEN, CDR2 SYDVKM. The CDR3 totals 14 residues. Trimming stripped 3 bases from V and 9 bases from J, with 12 bases between. Based on the CDR3 plus reference TRBV28 and TRBJ1-6, the full variable domain is DVKVTQSSRYLVKRTGEKVFLECVQDMDHENMFWYRQDPGLGLRLIYFSYDVKMKEKGDIPEGYSVSREKKERFSLILESASTNQTSMYLCASSFSQDSSPLHFGNGTRLTVT.

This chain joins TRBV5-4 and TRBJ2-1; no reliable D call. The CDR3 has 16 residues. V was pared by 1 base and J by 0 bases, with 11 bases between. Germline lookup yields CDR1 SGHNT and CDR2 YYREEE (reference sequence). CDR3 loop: CASSLSSASSYNEQFF. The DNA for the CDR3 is TGTGCCAGCAGCTTGAGTTCGGCCAGCTCCTACAATGAGCAGTTCTTC.

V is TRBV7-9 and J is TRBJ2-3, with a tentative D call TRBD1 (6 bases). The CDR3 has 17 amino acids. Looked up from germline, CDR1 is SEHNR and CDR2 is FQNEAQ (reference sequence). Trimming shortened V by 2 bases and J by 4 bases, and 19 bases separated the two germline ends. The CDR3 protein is CASSLFPLRGSPDTQYF. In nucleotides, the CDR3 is TGTGCCAGCAGCTTATTCCCCCTCAGGGGTTCCCCAGATACGCAGTATTTT.